In this sample, the clone carrying this T cell receptor (beta chain) turned up once. Its antigen remains unknown. Profiling relied on immunoSEQ multiplex PCR, and the TCRdb table lists in-frame clones only, not all of them. This table holds 21,000 or so clones, over 85% found once. This entry is derived from a study of untreated major depressive disorder. Points from the study as a whole: Compared with controls, depressed patients showed more TRBV05-01 (Vbeta 5.1) usage in CD4+ T cells.

Germline CDR1 is SGHNT and CDR2 is YYREEE (reference sequence). Trimming cost V 2 bases and J 1 base, with 11 bases left between them. This CDR3 spans 15 amino acids. No current or lifetime mood disorder and depressive symptom score of 5 or less defined controls. The V and J genes are TRBV5-4 and TRBJ2-3; D ambiguous. The TCR originated in a man aged 25 to 45 in good health. The sample comprised CD4+ T cells from PBMCs. The DNA of the CDR3 is TGTGCCAGCAGCTTAAGTCCCGCAGGCACAGATACGCAGTATTTT. This codes for CASSLSPAGTDTQYF.